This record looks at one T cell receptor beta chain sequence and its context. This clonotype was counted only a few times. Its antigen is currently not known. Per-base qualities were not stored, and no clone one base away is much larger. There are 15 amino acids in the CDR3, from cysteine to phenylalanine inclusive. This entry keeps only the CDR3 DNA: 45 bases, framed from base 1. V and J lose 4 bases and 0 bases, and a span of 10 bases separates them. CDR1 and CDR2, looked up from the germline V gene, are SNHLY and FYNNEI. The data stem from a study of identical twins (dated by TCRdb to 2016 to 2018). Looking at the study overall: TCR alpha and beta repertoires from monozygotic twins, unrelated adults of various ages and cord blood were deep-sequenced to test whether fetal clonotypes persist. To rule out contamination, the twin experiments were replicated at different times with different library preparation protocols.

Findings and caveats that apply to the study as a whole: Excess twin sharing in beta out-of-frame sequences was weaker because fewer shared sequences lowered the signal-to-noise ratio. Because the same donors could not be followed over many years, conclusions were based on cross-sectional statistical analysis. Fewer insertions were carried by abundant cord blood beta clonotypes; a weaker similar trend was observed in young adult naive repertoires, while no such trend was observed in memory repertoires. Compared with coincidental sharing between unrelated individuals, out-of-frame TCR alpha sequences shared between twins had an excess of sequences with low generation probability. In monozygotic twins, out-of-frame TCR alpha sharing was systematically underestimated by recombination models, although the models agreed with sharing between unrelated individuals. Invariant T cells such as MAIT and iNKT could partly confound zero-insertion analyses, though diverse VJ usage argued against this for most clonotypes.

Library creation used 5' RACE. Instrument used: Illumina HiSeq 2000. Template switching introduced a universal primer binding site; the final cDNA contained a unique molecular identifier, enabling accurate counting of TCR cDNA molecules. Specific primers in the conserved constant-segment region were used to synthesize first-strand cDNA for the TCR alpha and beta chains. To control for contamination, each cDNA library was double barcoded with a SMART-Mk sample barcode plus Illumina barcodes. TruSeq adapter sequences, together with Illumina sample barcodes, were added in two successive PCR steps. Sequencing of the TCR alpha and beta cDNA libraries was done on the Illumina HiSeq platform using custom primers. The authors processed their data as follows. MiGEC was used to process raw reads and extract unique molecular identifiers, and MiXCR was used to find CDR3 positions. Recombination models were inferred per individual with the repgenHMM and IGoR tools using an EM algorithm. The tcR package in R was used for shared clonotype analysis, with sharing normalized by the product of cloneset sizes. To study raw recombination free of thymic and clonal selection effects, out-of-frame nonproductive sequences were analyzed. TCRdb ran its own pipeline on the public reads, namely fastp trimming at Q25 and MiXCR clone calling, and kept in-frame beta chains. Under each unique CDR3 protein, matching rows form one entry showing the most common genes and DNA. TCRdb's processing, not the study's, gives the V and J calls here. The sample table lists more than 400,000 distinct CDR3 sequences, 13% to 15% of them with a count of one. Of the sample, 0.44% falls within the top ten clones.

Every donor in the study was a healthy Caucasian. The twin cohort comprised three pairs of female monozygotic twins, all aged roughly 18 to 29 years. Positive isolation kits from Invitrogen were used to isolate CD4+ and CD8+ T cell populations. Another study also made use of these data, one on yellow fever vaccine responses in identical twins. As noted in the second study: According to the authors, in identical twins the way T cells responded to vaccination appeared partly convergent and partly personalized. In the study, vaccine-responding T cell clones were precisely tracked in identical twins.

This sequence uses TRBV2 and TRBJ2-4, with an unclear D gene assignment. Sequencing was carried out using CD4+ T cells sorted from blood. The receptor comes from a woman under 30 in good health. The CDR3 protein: CASSAAQLAKNIQYF. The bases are TGTGCCAGCAGTGCCGCACAGTTAGCCAAAAACATTCAGTACTTC.